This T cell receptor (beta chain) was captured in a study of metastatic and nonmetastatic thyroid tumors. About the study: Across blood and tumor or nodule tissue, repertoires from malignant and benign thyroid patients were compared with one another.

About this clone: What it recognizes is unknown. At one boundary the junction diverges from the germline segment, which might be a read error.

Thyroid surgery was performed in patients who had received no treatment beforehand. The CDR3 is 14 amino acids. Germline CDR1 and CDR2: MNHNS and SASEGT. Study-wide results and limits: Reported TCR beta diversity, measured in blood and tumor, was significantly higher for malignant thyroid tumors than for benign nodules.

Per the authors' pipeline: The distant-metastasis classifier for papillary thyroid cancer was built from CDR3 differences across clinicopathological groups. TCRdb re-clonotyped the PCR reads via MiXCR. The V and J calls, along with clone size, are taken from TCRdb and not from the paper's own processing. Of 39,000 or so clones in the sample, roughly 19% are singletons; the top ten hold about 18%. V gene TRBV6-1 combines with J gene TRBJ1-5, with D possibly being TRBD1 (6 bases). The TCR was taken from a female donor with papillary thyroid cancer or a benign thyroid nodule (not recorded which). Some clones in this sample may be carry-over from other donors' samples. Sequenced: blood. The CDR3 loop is CARTIGQLEGPKHF. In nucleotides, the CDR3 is TGTGCCAGAACGATCGGACAGCTCGAAGGGCCCAAGCATTTT.